These 9 T cell receptor beta chains were sequenced from one sample in a study of PD-1 blockade in classical Hodgkin lymphoma. Assay: immunoSEQ multiplex PCR; the TCRdb copy retains only in-frame clones and omits some. The repertoire holds 40,000 to 45,000 clones, with roughly 70% as singletons. With no exception, relapse followed autologous stem cell transplantation in all patients, and brentuximab vedotin exposure varied. The sample here was peripheral blood mononuclear cells (PBMCs), taken at baseline. The receptors were gathered from a human donor with classical Hodgkin lymphoma.

The CDR3 loop is CASSQGEFYEQYF. DNA of the CDR3: TGTGCCAGCAGCCAGGGAGAATTCTACGAGCAGTACTTC. This chain links TRBV6-6 with TRBJ2-7; D may be TRBD1 or TRBD2 (5 bases each). The germline CDR1 and CDR2 sequences are MNHNY and SVGAGI (reference sequence). The V and J ends lost 6 bases and 3 bases respectively, with 12 bases between them. This CDR3 comprises 13 residues.

The chain combines TRBV28 with TRBJ1-2; TRBD1 agrees at 8 bases. In germline, CDR1 is MDHEN, CDR2 SYDVKM. The CDR3 is 14 amino acids. J gave up 8 bases and V 3 bases, and 8 bases lay outside the gene matches. The CDR3 sequence is CASSFITQGEGYTF. In DNA, the CDR3 is TGTGCCAGCAGTTTTATTACACAGGGGGAAGGCTACACCTTC.

Comment on this clone: This specimen includes other DNA sequences encoding the same CDR3. The J gene is TRBJ1-2, the V gene TRBV29-1, with D perhaps TRBD1 (5 bases). V lost 2 bases, J lost 0 bases, and 7 bases lay in between. Germline values: CDR1 SQVTM, CDR2 ANQGSEA. The CDR3 spans 13 residues. For the CDR3, the DNA is TGCAGCGTTGAAACAGGAGCTAACTATGGCTACACCTTC. Translated: CSVETGANYGYTF.

The chain has TRBV4-1 and TRBJ2-3; 8 bases match TRBD1. Germline CDR1 reads MGHRA; CDR2 reads YSYEKL. Losses at the gene ends were 10 bases for V and 0 bases for J; bases not matched to a gene: 9. The CDR3 totals 15 residues. CDR3 sequence: CATRGREGSTDTQYF. In DNA form, the CDR3 reads TGCGCCACCAGGGGGCGGGAAGGGAGCACAGATACGCAGTATTTT.

The chain recombines TRBV7-2 with TRBJ2-7; D may correspond to TRBD1 or TRBD2 (5 bases each). Germline values: CDR1 SGHTA, CDR2 FQGNSA. V was pared by 1 base and J by 3 bases, with 13 bases between. This CDR3 contains 15 residues. Here the CDR3 DNA reads TGTGCCAGCAGCTTAGTGGGGGACGCGAACTACGAGCAGTACTTC. Protein: CASSLVGDANYEQYF.

The gene calls are TRBV28 and TRBJ2-7, with 8 bases lining up with TRBD1. Trimming at V came to 3 bases and at J to 2 bases, leaving 9 bases not matched to a gene. In germline, CDR1 is MDHEN, CDR2 SYDVKM. The CDR3 extends over 16 amino acids. The CDR3 here is CASSFPRQGPTYEQYF. The CDR3 DNA sequence: TGTGCCAGCAGTTTCCCTCGACAGGGGCCCACCTACGAGCAGTACTTC.

The chain is built from TRBV27 and TRBJ2-5, with 9 bases identical to TRBD2. V shed 4 bases, J shed 7 bases, and the junction held 10 bases outside the gene matches. CDR1 MNHEY and CDR2 SMNVEV come from the germline V gene (reference sequence). The CDR3 loop spans 15 amino acids. The CDR3 bases are TGTGCCAGCAGTTCCCCCAGCGGGAGGCTTGGGACCCAGTACTTC. Translated, it gives CASSSPSGRLGTQYF.

As regards this clone: The sample holds other DNA sequences that translate to the same CDR3. The chain uses TRBV7-9 and TRBJ1-3; D is uncertain. The CDR3 runs to 15 residues. From germline, CDR1 is SEHNR and CDR2 FQNEAQ (reference sequence). The V end was cut by 4 bases, the J end by 0 bases, with 10 bases between. CDR3 bases: TGTGCCAGCAGCTCCCGGACTGTCTCTGGAAACACCATATATTTT. Protein sequence: CASSSRTVSGNTIYF.

The chain is built from TRBV7-3 and TRBJ1-1; TRBD1 matches at 7 bases. From germline, CDR1 is SGHTA and CDR2 FQGTGA. The CDR3 sequence is 14 residues long. V trimming: 5 bases; J trimming: 1 base; junction bases outside the gene matches: 4. For the CDR3, the DNA is TGTGCCAGCAGCGCCGGGACAGAGAACACTGAAGCTTTCTTT. This encodes CASSAGTENTEAFF.